Shown below are 20 T cell receptor beta chains from a single sample sequenced in a study of T cells after yellow fever vaccination. TCRdb itself ran the 5' RACE reads through MiXCR, one entry per CDR3 protein. The table shows some 300,000 distinct CDR3 sequences, with around 8.1% occurring only once. Here the sequenced sample was PBMCs, taken more than 35 days after the first yellow fever vaccination. The receptors were gathered from a man aged 18 to 29 who received the YFV17D yellow fever vaccine.

This clonotype was found a few times. The gene calls are TRBV12-3 or TRBV12-4 and TRBJ2-1; D is undetermined. V dropped 2 bases and J dropped 6 bases, with 8 bases sitting between them. This CDR3 spans 13 amino acids. The CDR3, as DNA: TGTGCCAGCAGTTTATTGGCCCTCAATGAGCAGTTCTTC. Residues: CASSLLALNEQFF.

The chain couples TRBV18 to TRBJ1-1; possibly TRBD1 for D (5 bases). The CDR3 totals 16 residues. Germline V CDR1 and CDR2: KGHSH, LQKENI. Trimming removed 3 bases at V and 1 base at J, with 15 bases between. Here the CDR3 reads CASSPGDAGKNTEAFF. The CDR3 nucleotides are TGTGCCAGCTCACCCGGGGACGCGGGAAAGAACACTGAAGCTTTCTTT. The entire variable domain, with the rest obtained from reference TRBV18 and TRBJ1-1, is as follows: NAGVMQNPRHLVRRRGQEARLRCSPMKGHSHVYWYRQLPEEGLKFMVYLQKENIIDESGMPKERFSAEFPKEGPSILRIQQVVRGDSAAYFCASSPGDAGKNTEAFFGQGTRLTVV.

This clonotype occurred a few times. This chain joins TRBV25-1 and TRBJ2-2, with 7 bases fitting TRBD1. J gave up 1 base and V 4 bases, and 6 bases lay outside the gene matches. Germline values: CDR1 MGHDK, CDR2 SYGVNS. This CDR3 has 16 residues. The CDR3 coding sequence is TGTGCCAGCAGTGCACGACAGGGCTTGAACACCGGGGAGCTGTTTTTT. Protein sequence: CASSARQGLNTGELFF.

This clonotype was counted a few times. The chain has TRBV5-1 and TRBJ2-7; D ambiguous. Germline V gives CDR1 SGHRS, CDR2 YFSETQ. The CDR3 is 15 amino acids. Trimming cost V 0 bases and J 2 bases, with 12 bases left between them. CDR3 sequence: CASSLGLGSTYEQYV. As DNA, the CDR3 is TGCGCCAGCAGCTTGGGACTGGGCTCTACCTACGAGCAGTACGTC.

The chain combines TRBV6-5 with TRBJ1-3; D gene uncertain. Germline V gene sequence: CDR1 MNHEY, CDR2 SVGAGI. V lost 3 bases, J lost 4 bases, and 16 bases lay in between. The CDR3 totals 16 residues. The chain's CDR3 is CASSYGEPRSGNTIYF. DNA for the CDR3: TGTGCCAGCAGTTATGGGGAACCCAGATCCGGAAACACCATATATTTT.

The chain joins TRBV12-3 or TRBV12-4 to TRBJ2-3; 9 positions match TRBD1. The CDR3 totals 17 residues. With 4 bases clipped from V and 1 base from J, the junction kept 9 bases outside the gene matches. The CDR3 loop reads CASSSPRTGVGTDTQYF. Here the CDR3 DNA reads TGTGCCAGCAGTTCCCCCCGGACAGGGGTAGGCACAGATACGCAGTATTTT.

This clonotype has a handful of counts. The CDR3 nucleotides are TGTGCCAGCAGTTCATCCATGAACACTGAAGCTTTCTTT. It yields the protein CASSSSMNTEAFF. This chain uses TRBV6-6 with TRBJ1-1; unclear D gene. The V and J ends lost 4 bases and 0 bases respectively, with 6 bases between them. This CDR3 spans 13 amino acids. Germline V CDR1 and CDR2: MNHNY, SVGAGI (reference sequence).

The genes are TRBV7-2 and TRBJ1-5, with a tentative D call TRBD1 (6 bases). This CDR3 contains 15 residues. Germline CDR1 SGHTA, CDR2 FQGNSA. V lost 5 bases and J 6 bases, leaving 17 bases between the germline ends. CDR3 DNA: TGTGCCAGCAGCCCCGGGGACATTGAGGCTCAGCCCCAGCATTTT. Its translation: CASSPGDIEAQPQHF. Complete variable domain (other parts from reference TRBV7-2 and TRBJ1-5): GAGVSQSPSNKVTEKGKDVELRCDPISGHTALYWYRQSLGQGLEFLIYFQGNSAPDKSGLPSDRFSAERTGGSVSTLTIQRTQQEDSAVYLCASSPGDIEAQPQHFGDGTRLSIL.

Only a few counts were recorded for this clonotype. The chain links TRBV2 to TRBJ2-7; D gene unclear. Trimming shortened V by 6 bases and J by 5 bases, and 14 bases separated the two germline ends. This CDR3 is built from 13 residues. Per the germline V gene, CDR1 is SNHLY and CDR2 is FYNNEI. This CDR3 reads CASSQMGYDEQYF. The DNA of the CDR3 is TGTGCCAGCAGCCAAATGGGTTATGACGAGCAGTACTTC.

V usage is TRBV6-5 and J usage is TRBJ1-5; 11 bases agree with TRBD1. Germline V gene sequence: CDR1 MNHEY, CDR2 SVGAGI. The CDR3 length is 16 residues. V lost 5 bases, J lost 3 bases, and 6 bases stayed unmatched. CDR3 residues: CASSNRDRGDNQPQHF. DNA of the CDR3: TGTGCCAGCAGTAACCGGGACAGGGGGGACAATCAGCCCCAGCATTTT.

There are a few counts of this clonotype. The gene calls are TRBV4-2 and TRBJ1-2, with D unresolved. The CDR3 extends over 14 amino acids. V was clipped by 1 base and J by 4 bases, with 10 bases between them. Per the germline V gene, CDR1 is LGHNA and CDR2 is YNFKEQ. CDR3 protein: CASSQGLGSYGYTF. CDR3 DNA: TGTGCCAGCAGCCAAGGTTTGGGCAGCTATGGCTACACCTTC.

This clonotype was observed at least ten times. J is TRBJ2-7 and V is TRBV11-2; 7 nucleotides match TRBD1. Germline CDR1 reads SGHAT; CDR2 reads FQNNGV. V gave up 1 base and J gave up 2 bases; unmatched junction bases: 5. This CDR3 has 15 residues. CDR3 protein: CASSLGSGTAYEQYV. DNA for the CDR3: TGTGCCAGCAGCTTAGGCTCAGGGACAGCCTACGAGCAGTACGTC.

This clonotype was seen more than once but under ten times. J is TRBJ2-1 and V is TRBV25-1, with D hard to call. Germline V lookup: CDR1 MGHDK, CDR2 SYGVNS. CDR3 length equals 13 residues. V was cut by 1 base and J by 9 bases, with 10 bases left in between. The CDR3, as DNA: TGTGCCAGCAGTGAATTCATAGTAGCTGAGCAGTTCTTC. Translating it yields CASSEFIVAEQFF.

This clonotype has just a few counts. J is TRBJ2-2 and V is TRBV20-1; D uncertain. The V and J ends lost 3 bases and 5 bases respectively, with 16 bases between them. The germline V gene encodes CDR1 DFQATT and CDR2 SNEGSKA (reference sequence). The CDR3 is 15 residues long. The CDR3 here is CSARVARNPTGELFF. The CDR3 DNA reads as TGCAGTGCTAGGGTTGCGCGGAACCCAACCGGGGAGCTGTTTTTT.

This chain connects TRBV6-1 to TRBJ2-5; D may be TRBD1 or TRBD2 (7 bases each). V was shortened by 6 bases and J by 5 bases, with 19 bases between the two germline ends. Germline lookup yields CDR1 MNHNS and CDR2 SASEGT. CDR3 length: 15 amino acids. Here the CDR3 reads CASSMAGGGVETQYF. CDR3 nucleotides: TGTGCCAGCAGCATGGCAGGGGGGGGTGTTGAGACCCAGTACTTC.

The rearrangement links TRBV6-6 to TRBJ2-1; the D gene is possibly TRBD2 (6 bases). With 7 bases removed from V and 9 bases from J, the gap between germline ends came to 16 bases. Per germline, CDR1 MNHNY and CDR2 SVGAGI (reference sequence). This CDR3 has 13 amino acids. CDR3 amino acids: CASNLGGSVEQFF. For the CDR3, the DNA is TGTGCCAGCAATCTGGGGGGATCGGTTGAGCAGTTCTTC.

This clonotype was seen more than once but under ten times. The chain has TRBV5-1 and TRBJ1-6; TRBD1 aligns across 9 bases. The CDR3 length is 14 residues. V lost 5 bases and J lost 10; bases outside the gene matches: 7. The germline V gene encodes CDR1 SGHRS and CDR2 YFSETQ. The CDR3 here is CASSYTGGMSPLHF. In DNA, the CDR3 is TGCGCCAGCAGTTATACAGGGGGCATGTCACCCCTCCACTTT.

Many counts were recorded for this clonotype. The chain uses TRBV5-1 and TRBJ2-2; tentative D call: TRBD1 (6 bases). CDR1 is SGHRS and CDR2 is YFSETQ in the germline V gene. Trimming shortened V by 4 bases and J by 1 base, and 14 bases separated the two germline ends. The CDR3 runs to 16 residues. CDR3 protein: CASSPPGTLNTGELFF. The CDR3 bases are TGCGCCAGCAGCCCACCCGGGACACTGAACACCGGGGAGCTGTTTTTT.

The sample holds many counts of this clonotype. V and J are TRBV7-2 and TRBJ1-2; D is unresolved. V was trimmed by 5 bases and J by 8 bases, leaving 24 bases between them. Germline-derived CDR1 and CDR2 are SGHTA and FQGNSA. This CDR3 region has 16 residues. CDR3 coding DNA: TGTGCCAGCAGCCACCAAACCACCACTCCAGGTGCAGGCTACACCTTC. Residues: CASSHQTTTPGAGYTF.

The genes are TRBV4-3 and TRBJ2-3; D unresolved. This CDR3 has 16 residues. V was pared by 3 bases and J by 0 bases, with 13 bases between. Germline V gene data show CDR1 as LGHNA and CDR2 as YSLEER. The CDR3 is CASSQTRTGSTDTQYF. DNA of the CDR3: TGCGCCAGCAGCCAGACCCGCACTGGCAGCACAGATACGCAGTATTTT.